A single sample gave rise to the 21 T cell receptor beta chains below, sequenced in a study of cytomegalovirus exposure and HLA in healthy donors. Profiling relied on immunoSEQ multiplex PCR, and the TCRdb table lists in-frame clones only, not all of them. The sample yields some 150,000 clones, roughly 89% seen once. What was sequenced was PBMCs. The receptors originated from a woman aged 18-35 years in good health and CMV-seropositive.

As DNA, the CDR3 is TGTGCCAGCAGTGACGGGAGGGCCACCGGGGAGCTGTTTTTT. This codes for CASSDGRATGELFF. The rearrangement uses TRBV6-4 and TRBJ2-2; 7 bases agree with TRBD2. V gave up 2 bases and J gave up 4 bases; unmatched junction bases: 1. Germline CDR1 MRHNA, CDR2 SNTAGT. The CDR3 has 14 amino acids.

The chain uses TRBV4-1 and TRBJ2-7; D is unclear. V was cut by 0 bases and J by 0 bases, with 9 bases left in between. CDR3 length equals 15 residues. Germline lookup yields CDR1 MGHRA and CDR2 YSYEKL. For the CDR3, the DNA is TGCGCCAGCAGCCAAGAAACAGATTCCTCCTACGAGCAGTACTTC. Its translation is CASSQETDSSYEQYF.

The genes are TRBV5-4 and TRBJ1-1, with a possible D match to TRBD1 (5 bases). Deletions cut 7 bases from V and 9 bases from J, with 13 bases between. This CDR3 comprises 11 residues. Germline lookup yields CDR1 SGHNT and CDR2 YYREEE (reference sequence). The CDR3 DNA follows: TGTGCCAGCCTCGGGGGTCGGCAAGCTTTCTTT. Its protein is CASLGGRQAFF.

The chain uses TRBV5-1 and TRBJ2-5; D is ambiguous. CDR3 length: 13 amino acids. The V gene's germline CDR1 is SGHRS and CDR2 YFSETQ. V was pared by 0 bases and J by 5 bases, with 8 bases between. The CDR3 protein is CASSLGQAETQYF. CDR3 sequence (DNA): TGCGCCAGCAGCTTGGGTCAGGCGGAGACCCAGTACTTC.

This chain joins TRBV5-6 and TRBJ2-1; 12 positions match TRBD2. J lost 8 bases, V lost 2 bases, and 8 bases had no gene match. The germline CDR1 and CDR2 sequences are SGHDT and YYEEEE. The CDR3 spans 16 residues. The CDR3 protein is CASSFRLAGVLDEQFF. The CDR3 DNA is TGTGCCAGCAGCTTCCGACTAGCGGGAGTCTTGGATGAGCAGTTCTTC.

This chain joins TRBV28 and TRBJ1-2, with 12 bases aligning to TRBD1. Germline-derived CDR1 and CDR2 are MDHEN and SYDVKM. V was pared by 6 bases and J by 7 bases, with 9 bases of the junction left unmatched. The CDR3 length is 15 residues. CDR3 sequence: CASRRTGTGGLGYTF. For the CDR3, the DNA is TGTGCCAGCAGACGCACCGGGACAGGGGGCCTTGGCTACACCTTC.

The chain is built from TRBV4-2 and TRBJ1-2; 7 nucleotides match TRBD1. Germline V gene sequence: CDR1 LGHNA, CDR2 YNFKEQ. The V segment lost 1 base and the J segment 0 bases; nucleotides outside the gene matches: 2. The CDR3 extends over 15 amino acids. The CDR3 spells CASSQGTGTNYGYTF. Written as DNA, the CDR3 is TGTGCCAGCAGCCAAGGGACAGGTACTAACTATGGCTACACCTTC.

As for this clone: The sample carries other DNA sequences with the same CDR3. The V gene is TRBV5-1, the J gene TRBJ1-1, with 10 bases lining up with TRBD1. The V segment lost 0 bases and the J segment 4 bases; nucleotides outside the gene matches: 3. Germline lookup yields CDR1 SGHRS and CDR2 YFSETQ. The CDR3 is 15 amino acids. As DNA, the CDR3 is TGCGCCAGCAGCTTGGGAGGACAGGGGGTCACTGAAGCTTTCTTT. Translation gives CASSLGGQGVTEAFF. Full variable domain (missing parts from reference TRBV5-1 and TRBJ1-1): KAGVTQTPRYLIKTRGQQVTLSCSPISGHRSVSWYQQTPGQGLQFLFEYFSETQRNKGNFPGRFSGRQFSNSRSEMNVSTLELGDSALYLCASSLGGQGVTEAFFGQGTRLTVV.

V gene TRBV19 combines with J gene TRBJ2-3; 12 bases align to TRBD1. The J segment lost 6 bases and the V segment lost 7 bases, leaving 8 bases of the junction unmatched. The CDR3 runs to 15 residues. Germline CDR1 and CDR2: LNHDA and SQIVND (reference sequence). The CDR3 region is CASIGGQGARDTQYF. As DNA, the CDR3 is TGTGCCAGTATCGGGGGACAGGGGGCGAGGGATACGCAGTATTTT.

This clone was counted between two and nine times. The CDR3 nucleotides are TGTGCCAGCACCCCCGGGGGGGGCAGGGAGCTGTTTTTT. Translated, it gives CASTPGGGRELFF. The chain combines TRBV6-5 with TRBJ2-2, with 8 positions matching TRBD2. With V trimmed by 7 bases and J by 9 bases, 7 bases remained unmatched. Germline CDR1 and CDR2: MNHEY and SVGAGI. This CDR3 is built from 13 residues.

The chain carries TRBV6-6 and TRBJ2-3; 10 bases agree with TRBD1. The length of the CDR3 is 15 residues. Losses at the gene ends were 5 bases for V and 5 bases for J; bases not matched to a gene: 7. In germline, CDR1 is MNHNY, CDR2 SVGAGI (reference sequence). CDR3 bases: TGTGCCAGCAGTCCCGGGACAGGGGTTGTAGATACGCAGTATTTT. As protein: CASSPGTGVVDTQYF.

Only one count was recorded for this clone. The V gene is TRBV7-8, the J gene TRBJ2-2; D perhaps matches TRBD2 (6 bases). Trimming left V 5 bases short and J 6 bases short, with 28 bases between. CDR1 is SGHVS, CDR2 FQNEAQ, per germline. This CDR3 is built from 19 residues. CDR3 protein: CASSPPRQLAGPVAGELFF. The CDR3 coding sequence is TGTGCCAGCAGCCCTCCCCGCCAACTTGCGGGGCCGGTGGCCGGGGAGCTGTTTTTT.

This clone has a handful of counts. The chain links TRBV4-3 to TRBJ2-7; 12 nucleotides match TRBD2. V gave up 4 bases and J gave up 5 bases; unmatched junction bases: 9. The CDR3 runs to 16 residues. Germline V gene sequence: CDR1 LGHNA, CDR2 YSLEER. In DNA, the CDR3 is TGCGCCAGCAGCCGAGGACTAGCGGGGACAAACAACGAGCAGTACTTC. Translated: CASSRGLAGTNNEQYF.

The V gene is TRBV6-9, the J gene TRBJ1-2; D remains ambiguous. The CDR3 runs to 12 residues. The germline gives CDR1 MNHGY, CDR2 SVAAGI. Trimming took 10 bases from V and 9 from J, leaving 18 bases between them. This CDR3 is CATPRARQSYTF. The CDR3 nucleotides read TGTGCCACTCCTCGAGCCAGGCAAAGCTACACCTTC.

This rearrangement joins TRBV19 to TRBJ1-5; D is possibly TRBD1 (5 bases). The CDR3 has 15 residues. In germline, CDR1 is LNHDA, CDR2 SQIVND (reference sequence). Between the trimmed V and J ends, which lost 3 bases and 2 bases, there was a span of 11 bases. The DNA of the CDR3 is TGTGCCAGTAGTATGATTTGGGGGGGCAATCAGCCCCAGCATTTT. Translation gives CASSMIWGGNQPQHF.

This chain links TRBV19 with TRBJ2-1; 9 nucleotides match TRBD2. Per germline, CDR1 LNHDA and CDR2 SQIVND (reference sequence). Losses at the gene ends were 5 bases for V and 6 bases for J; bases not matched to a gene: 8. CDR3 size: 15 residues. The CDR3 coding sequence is TGTGCCAGTAGTCCCTTAGCGGGAGAAGGCAATGAGCAGTTCTTC. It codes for CASSPLAGEGNEQFF. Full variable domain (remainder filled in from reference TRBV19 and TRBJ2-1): DGGITQSPKYLFRKEGQNVTLSCEQNLNHDAMYWYRQDPGQGLRLIYYSQIVNDFQKGDIAEGYSVSREKKESFPLTVTSAQKNPTAFYLCASSPLAGEGNEQFFGPGTRLTVL.

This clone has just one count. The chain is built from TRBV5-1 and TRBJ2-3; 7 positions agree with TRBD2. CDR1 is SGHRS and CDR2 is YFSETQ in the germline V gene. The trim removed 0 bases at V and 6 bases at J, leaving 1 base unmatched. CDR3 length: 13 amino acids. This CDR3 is CASSLGSGDTQYF. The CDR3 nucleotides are TGCGCCAGCAGCTTGGGTAGCGGGGATACGCAGTATTTT.

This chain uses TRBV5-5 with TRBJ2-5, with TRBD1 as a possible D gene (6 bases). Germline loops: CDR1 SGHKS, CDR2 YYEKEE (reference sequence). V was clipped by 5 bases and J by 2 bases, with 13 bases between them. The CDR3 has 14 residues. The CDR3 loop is CASSHGQTQETQYF. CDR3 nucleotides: TGTGCCAGCAGTCACGGACAGACTCAAGAGACCCAGTACTTC. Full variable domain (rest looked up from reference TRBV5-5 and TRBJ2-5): DAGVTQSPTHLIKTRGQQVTLRCSPISGHKSVSWYQQVLGQGPQFIFQYYEKEERGRGNFPDRFSARQFPNYSSELNVNALLLGDSALYLCASSHGQTQETQYFGPGTRLLVL.

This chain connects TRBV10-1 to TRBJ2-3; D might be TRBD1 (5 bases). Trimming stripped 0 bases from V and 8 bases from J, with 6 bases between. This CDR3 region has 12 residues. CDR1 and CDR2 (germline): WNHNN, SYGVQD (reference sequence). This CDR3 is CASSESQGTQYF. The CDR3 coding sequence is TGCGCCAGCAGTGAGTCTCAGGGTACGCAGTATTTT.

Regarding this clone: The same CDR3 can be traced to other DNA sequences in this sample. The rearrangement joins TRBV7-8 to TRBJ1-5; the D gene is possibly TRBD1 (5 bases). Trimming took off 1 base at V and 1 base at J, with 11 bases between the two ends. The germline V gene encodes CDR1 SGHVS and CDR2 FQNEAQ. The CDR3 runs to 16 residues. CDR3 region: CASSLEGQSSNQPQHF. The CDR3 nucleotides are TGTGCCAGCAGCTTAGAGGGGCAGTCCAGCAATCAGCCCCAGCATTTT.

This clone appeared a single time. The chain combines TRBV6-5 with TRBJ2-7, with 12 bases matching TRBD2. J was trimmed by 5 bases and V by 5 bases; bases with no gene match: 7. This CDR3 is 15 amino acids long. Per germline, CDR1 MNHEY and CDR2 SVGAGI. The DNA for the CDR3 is TGTGCCAGCAGTCCGGCTAGCGGGAGGGCACACGAGCAGTACTTC. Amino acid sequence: CASSPASGRAHEQYF.